Listed below are T cell receptor beta chains from one sample, sequenced in a study of T-cell memory formation after mild COVID-19. TCRdb reprocessed the 5' RACE reads with MiXCR, giving one entry per CDR3 protein. Among 150,000 or so distinct CDR3 sequences listed, roughly 11% were seen once. Sequencing was carried out using PBMCs or a T cell subset sorted from them (not recorded which). These receptors came from a man aged 18 to 30 who had mild COVID-19 (a few samples of this study predate the infection). Cell type and time point are not known. Both conserved end residues are part of each CDR3. D genes are given only for firm matches. Only part of the rows carry a size: once, few, many, or a class if the clone is expanded.

TRBD2,few,TRBV4-3,TRBJ2-3,CASSQSAGGITDTQYF,TGCGCCAGCAGCCAATCGGCGGGAGGGATAACAGATACGCAGTATTTT
.,.,TRBV20-1,TRBJ1-1,CSAKIQGATEAFF,TGCAGTGCTAAAATACAGGGCGCCACTGAAGCTTTCTTT
.,.,TRBV19,TRBJ2-7,CASSPLTGEQYF,TGTGCCAGTAGTCCCCTGACGGGCGAGCAGTACTTC
TRBD1,.,TRBV29-1,TRBJ2-7,CSVSSLPGQGDYEQYF,TGCAGCGTCTCCTCTTTACCGGGACAGGGGGACTACGAGCAGTACTTC
TRBD2,.,TRBV5-1,TRBJ2-5,CASSLAGLAGETQYF,TGCGCCAGCAGCTTGGCCGGACTAGCCGGCGAGACCCAGTACTTC
.,many,TRBV5-4,TRBJ1-2,CASSLESSPSYGYTF,TGTGCCAGCAGCTTGGAGAGCAGCCCTTCCTATGGCTACACCTTC
.,many,TRBV5-1,TRBJ2-5,CASSIQETQYF,TGCGCCAGCAGCATCCAAGAGACCCAGTACTTC
.,once,TRBV5-6,TRBJ1-2,CASSYQGFGYGYTF,TGTGCCAGCAGTTACCAGGGGTTTGGGTATGGCTACACCTTC
TRBD2,many,TRBV12-3/TRBV12-4,TRBJ2-1,CASSLGGGAYNEQFF,TGTGCCAGCAGTTTAGGCGGGGGGGCCTACAATGAGCAGTTCTTC
.,few,TRBV5-1,TRBJ2-4,CASSVGDGDLNIQYF,TGCGCCAGCAGCGTAGGCGACGGCGATCTGAACATTCAGTACTTC
.,.,TRBV20-1,TRBJ1-1,CSAAQVDTEAFF,TGCAGTGCTGCACAGGTAGACACTGAAGCTTTCTTT
TRBD1,many,TRBV11-2,TRBJ1-6,CASSPSRQGLSPLHF,TGTGCCAGCAGCCCATCAAGACAGGGCTTATCACCCCTCCACTTT
.,few,TRBV7-2,TRBJ2-6,CASSFTVSGANVLTF,TGTGCCAGCAGCTTCACCGTCTCTGGGGCCAACGTCCTGACTTTC
.,many,TRBV4-3,TRBJ2-7,CASSLDRGAPYEQYF,TGCGCCAGCAGCCTAGATAGGGGGGCGCCCTACGAGCAGTACTTC
.,.,TRBV12-3/TRBV12-4,TRBJ1-6,CASSLLMYSPLHF,TGTGCCAGCAGTTTGCTCATGTACTCACCCCTCCACTTT
.,.,TRBV7-2,TRBJ1-2,CASTKDRAAIYGYTF,TGTGCCAGTACAAAGGACCGGGCAGCTATCTATGGCTACACCTTC